These 14 T cell receptor beta chains were all obtained from the same sample, sequenced in a study of early T cells in non-severe SARS-CoV-2 infection. TCRdb re-derived calls from the 5' RACE reads in MiXCR, one entry per CDR3 protein. The table has more than 90,000 distinct CDR3 sequences, 13% seen once. Sequenced sample: whole blood. These TCRs come from an adult who was a healthcare worker with PCR-confirmed SARS-CoV-2 infection or an uninfected control (not recorded which).

CDR3 sequence: CASSSGQGLYEQYF. Here the CDR3 DNA reads TGCGCCAGCAGCTCCGGACAGGGCCTCTACGAGCAGTACTTC. V and J are TRBV5-1 and TRBJ2-7; 8 bases line up with TRBD1. This CDR3 has 14 residues. V gave up 3 bases and J gave up 3 bases; unmatched junction bases: 5. The germline V gene has CDR1 SGHRS and CDR2 YFSETQ.

This chain uses TRBV27 with TRBJ2-1, with TRBD1 matching over 7 bases. Looked up from germline, CDR1 is MNHEY and CDR2 is SMNVEV (reference sequence). CDR3 length equals 15 residues. V dropped 3 bases and J dropped 15; count of bases not matched to a gene: 17. The DNA for the CDR3 is TGTGCCAGCAGTTTCAGGGGACAGAAACAGGTCAGGGTGTTCTTC. As protein: CASSFRGQKQVRVFF.

The table lists this clonotype with many counts. The chain employs TRBV6-5 and TRBJ2-7; possible D gene TRBD1, 6 bases. Germline CDR1 and CDR2: MNHEY and SVGAGI. The CDR3 totals 15 residues. Trimming stripped 2 bases from V and 0 bases from J, with 11 bases between. CDR3 loop: CASSYHRACSYEQYF. DNA for the CDR3: TGTGCCAGCAGTTACCACAGGGCTTGCTCCTACGAGCAGTACTTC.

This clonotype was observed a few times. The CDR3 end shows no conserved phenylalanine or tryptophan, and so a read error is likely. This sequence joins TRBV7-2 and TRBJ1-1; the D is unclear. The V gene's germline CDR1 is SGHTA and CDR2 FQGNSA. The V gene lost 5 bases and the J gene lost 7 bases, with 8 bases spanning the gap. This CDR3 is 11 amino acids long. The CDR3 DNA sequence: TGTGCCAGCAGCCTACATGTTGAAGCTTTCCTT. It specifies CASSLHVEAFL.

The V and J genes are TRBV4-3 and TRBJ1-1; TRBD1 might be the D (6 bases). V lost 0 bases, J lost 6 bases, and 14 bases lay in between. Germline values: CDR1 LGHNA, CDR2 YSLEER. The CDR3 spans 15 residues. This CDR3 reads CASSQDRWGAPEAFF. The CDR3 DNA reads as TGCGCCAGCAGCCAAGATAGGTGGGGGGCCCCTGAAGCTTTCTTT.

This clonotype was recorded a few times. This chain joins TRBV5-1 and TRBJ2-5; D not resolved. CDR3 length: 12 amino acids. From germline, CDR1 is SGHRS and CDR2 YFSETQ. Deletions cut 0 bases from V and 8 bases from J, with 8 bases between. The CDR3 sequence is CASSLVAGTQYF. CDR3 DNA: TGCGCCAGCAGCTTGGTGGCCGGTACCCAGTACTTC.

This clonotype was counted many times. The chain couples TRBV7-2 to TRBJ1-2, with 7 bases lining up with TRBD1. The CDR3 consists of 14 residues. V lost 4 bases, J lost 6 bases, and 8 bases stayed unmatched. Germline V CDR1 and CDR2: SGHTA, FQGNSA. This CDR3 reads CASSSQQGWDGYTF. Here the CDR3 DNA reads TGTGCCAGCAGCTCACAACAGGGGTGGGATGGCTACACCTTC.

This clonotype was recorded a few times. The chain recombines TRBV2 with TRBJ1-5; 7 nucleotides match TRBD1. V trimming: 5 bases; J trimming: 6 bases; junction bases outside the gene matches: 7. This CDR3 has 14 residues. CDR1 and CDR2 from the germline V gene are SNHLY and FYNNEI. CDR3 loop: CASSPTGFRQPQHF. In DNA, the CDR3 is TGTGCCAGCAGTCCGACAGGGTTCCGTCAGCCCCAGCATTTT.

This clonotype was seen many times. The chain employs TRBV12-3 or TRBV12-4 and TRBJ2-4; 9 nucleotides align to TRBD1. The CDR3 covers 17 residues. The J segment lost 0 bases and the V segment lost 8 bases, leaving 11 bases of the junction unmatched. CDR3 sequence: CASGLQGAQLAKNIQYF. The DNA of the CDR3 is TGTGCCAGCGGACTACAGGGGGCTCAATTAGCCAAAAACATTCAGTACTTC.

This rearrangement joins TRBV4-1 to TRBJ2-7; D is ambiguous. The V end lost 6 bases, the J end lost 6 bases, and 12 bases lay between the germline ends. The CDR3 runs 12 residues. The germline CDR1 and CDR2 sequences are MGHRA and YSYEKL. The CDR3 DNA reads as TGCGCCAGCAGACCGAGTACCGGCGAGCAGTACTTC. Amino acids: CASRPSTGEQYF.

This clonotype appeared many times. The chain joins TRBV7-2 to TRBJ1-5; possibly TRBD1 for D (5 bases). With 1 base removed from V and 3 bases from J, the gap between germline ends came to 10 bases. CDR1 and CDR2 from the germline V gene are SGHTA and FQGNSA. The length of the CDR3 is 15 residues. CDR3 DNA sequence: TGTGCCAGCAGCTTAGTGAGCAGGGTCAATCAGCCCCAGCATTTT. Its protein product is CASSLVSRVNQPQHF. The variable domain in full, completed from reference TRBV7-2 and TRBJ1-5, reads GAGVSQSPSNKVTEKGKDVELRCDPISGHTALYWYRQSLGQGLEFLIYFQGNSAPDKSGLPSDRFSAERTGGSVSTLTIQRTQQEDSAVYLCASSLVSRVNQPQHFGDGTRLSIL.

V is TRBV10-1 and J is TRBJ2-1, with D unresolved. The CDR3 length is 18 residues. Germline V gene data show CDR1 as WNHNN and CDR2 as SYGVQD (reference sequence). V gave up 0 bases and J gave up 2 bases, with 17 bases separating them. CDR3 residues: CASSESTWKDPPYNEQFF. The CDR3 DNA follows: TGCGCCAGCAGTGAGTCGACTTGGAAGGACCCACCCTACAATGAGCAGTTCTTC.

The chain has TRBV11-2 and TRBJ2-3, with D hard to call. V was trimmed by 5 bases and J by 4 bases, leaving 10 bases between them. The V gene's germline CDR1 is SGHAT and CDR2 FQNNGV. The CDR3 covers 13 residues. The CDR3 spells CASSRLSSDTQYF. In nucleotides, the CDR3 is TGTGCCAGCAGCCGACTTTCGTCAGATACGCAGTATTTT.

This clonotype was counted a few times. The J gene is TRBJ2-1, the V gene TRBV19, with 11 bases lining up with TRBD2. The V and J ends lost 6 bases and 2 bases, in that order; junction bases with no gene match: 6. Germline V lookup: CDR1 LNHDA, CDR2 SQIVND (reference sequence). The CDR3 runs to 16 residues. This CDR3 reads CASRALTSGAYNEQFF. The CDR3 bases are TGTGCCAGTAGGGCCTTGACTAGCGGGGCCTACAATGAGCAGTTCTTC.